In its sample, the clone carrying this T cell receptor beta chain was seen once. The antigen is not known. The data stem from a study of T cell responses to AZD1222 COVID-19 vaccine. About the study: Second-dose intervals of approximately 4 or approximately 12 weeks were pooled.

Notes on the study in general: Seropositive AZD1222 recipients at baseline numbered only five or six. The breadth and depth of Spike-specific TCRs increased once two AZD1222 doses had been given. Unmutated regions of variants are reportedly targeted by nearly half of spike-specific TCRs.

The repertoire was sequenced with immunoSEQ multiplex PCR; TCRdb's copy has only in-frame clones and lacks some. The table lists approximately 260,000 clones, just over 90% of them singletons. The CDR3 totals 16 residues. Looked up from germline, CDR1 is KGHDR and CDR2 is SFDVKD. With V trimmed by 4 bases and J by 3 bases, 8 bases remained unmatched. The V and J genes are TRBV24-1 and TRBJ1-5, with 7 bases lining up with TRBD1. Material: peripheral blood, obtained on day 0 of AZD1222 vaccination. The clonotype originates from an adult in good health. CDR3 nucleotide sequence: TGTGCCACCAGTGAGGGAAAAGACAGGGTCAATCAGCCCCAGCATTTT. Translation gives CATSEGKDRVNQPQHF.